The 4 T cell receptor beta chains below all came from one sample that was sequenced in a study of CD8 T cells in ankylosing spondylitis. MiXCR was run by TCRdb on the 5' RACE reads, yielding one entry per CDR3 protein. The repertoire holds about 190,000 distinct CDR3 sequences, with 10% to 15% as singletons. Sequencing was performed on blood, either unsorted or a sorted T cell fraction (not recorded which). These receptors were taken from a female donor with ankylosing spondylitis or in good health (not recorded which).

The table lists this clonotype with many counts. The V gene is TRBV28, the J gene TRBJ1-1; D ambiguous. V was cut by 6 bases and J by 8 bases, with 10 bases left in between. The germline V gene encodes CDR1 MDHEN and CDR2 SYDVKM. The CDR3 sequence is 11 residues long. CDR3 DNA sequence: TGTGCCAGCAGCCTAGGTCAGGAAGCTTTCTTT. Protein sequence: CASSLGQEAFF.

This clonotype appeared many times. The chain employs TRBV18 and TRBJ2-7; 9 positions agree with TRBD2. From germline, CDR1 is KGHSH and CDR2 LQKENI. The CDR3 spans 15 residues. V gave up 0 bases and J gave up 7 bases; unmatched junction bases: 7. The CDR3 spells CASSPPGLAGFEQYF. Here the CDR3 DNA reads TGTGCCAGCTCACCACCGGGGCTAGCGGGATTTGAGCAGTACTTC.

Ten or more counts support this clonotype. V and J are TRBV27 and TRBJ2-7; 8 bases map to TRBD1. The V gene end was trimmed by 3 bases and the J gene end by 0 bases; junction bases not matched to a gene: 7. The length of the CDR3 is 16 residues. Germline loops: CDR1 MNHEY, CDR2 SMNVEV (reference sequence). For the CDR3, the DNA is TGTGCCAGCAGTTTCAACGGACAGGGAAGCTCCTACGAGCAGTACTTC. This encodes CASSFNGQGSSYEQYF.

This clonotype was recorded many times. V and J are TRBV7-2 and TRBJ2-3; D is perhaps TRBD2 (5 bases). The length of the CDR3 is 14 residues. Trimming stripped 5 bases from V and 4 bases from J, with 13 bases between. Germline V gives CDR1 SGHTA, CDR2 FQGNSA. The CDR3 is CASSPDWASDTQYF. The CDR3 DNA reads TGTGCCAGCAGCCCGGACTGGGCCTCAGATACGCAGTATTTT.